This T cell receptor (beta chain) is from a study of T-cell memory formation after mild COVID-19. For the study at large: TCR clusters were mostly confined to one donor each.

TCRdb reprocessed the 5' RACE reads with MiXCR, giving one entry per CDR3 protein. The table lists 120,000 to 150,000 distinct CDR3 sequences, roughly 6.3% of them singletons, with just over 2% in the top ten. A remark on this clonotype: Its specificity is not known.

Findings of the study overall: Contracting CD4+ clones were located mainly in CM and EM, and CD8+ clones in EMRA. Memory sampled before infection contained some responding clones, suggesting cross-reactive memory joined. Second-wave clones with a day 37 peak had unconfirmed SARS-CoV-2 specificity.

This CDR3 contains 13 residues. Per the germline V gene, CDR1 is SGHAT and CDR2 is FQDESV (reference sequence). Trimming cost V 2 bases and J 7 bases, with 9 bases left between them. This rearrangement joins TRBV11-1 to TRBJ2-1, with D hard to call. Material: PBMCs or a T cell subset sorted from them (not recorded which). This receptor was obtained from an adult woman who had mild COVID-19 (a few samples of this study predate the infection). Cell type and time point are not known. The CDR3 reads CASSLSRRNEQFF. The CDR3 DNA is TGTGCCAGCAGCTTAAGTCGCCGGAATGAGCAGTTCTTC.